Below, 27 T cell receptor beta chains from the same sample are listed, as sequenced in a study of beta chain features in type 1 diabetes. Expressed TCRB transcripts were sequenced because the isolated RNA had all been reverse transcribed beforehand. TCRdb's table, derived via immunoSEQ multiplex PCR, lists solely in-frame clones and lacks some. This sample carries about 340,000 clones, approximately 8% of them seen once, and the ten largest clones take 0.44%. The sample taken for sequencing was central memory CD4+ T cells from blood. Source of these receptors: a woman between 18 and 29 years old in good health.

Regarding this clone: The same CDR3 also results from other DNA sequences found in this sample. The CDR3, as DNA: TGTGCCAGCAGCTTAGCGGGAGGTTCAGAGACCCAGTACTTC. Its translation is CASSLAGGSETQYF. The chain recombines TRBV7-2 with TRBJ2-5; possibly TRBD2 for D (6 bases). With 0 bases removed from V and 4 bases from J, the gap between germline ends came to 9 bases. In germline, CDR1 is SGHTA, CDR2 FQGNSA. CDR3 length: 14 residues.

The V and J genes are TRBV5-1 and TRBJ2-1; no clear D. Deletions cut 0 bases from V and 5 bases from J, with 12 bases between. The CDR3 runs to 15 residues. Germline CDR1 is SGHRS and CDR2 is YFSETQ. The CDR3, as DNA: TGCGCCAGCAGCTTGGTCCTCGGTAGCCACAATGAGCAGTTCTTC. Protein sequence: CASSLVLGSHNEQFF.

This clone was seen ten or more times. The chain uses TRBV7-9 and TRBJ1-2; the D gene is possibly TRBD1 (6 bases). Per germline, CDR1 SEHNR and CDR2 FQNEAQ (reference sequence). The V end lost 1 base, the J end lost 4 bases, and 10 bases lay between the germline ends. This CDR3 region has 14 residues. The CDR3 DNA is TGTGCCAGCAGCTTAGGGGCGGACAGCTATGGCTACACCTTC. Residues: CASSLGADSYGYTF. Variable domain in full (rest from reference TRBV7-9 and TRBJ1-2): DTGVSQNPRHKITKRGQNVTFRCDPISEHNRLYWYRQTLGQGPEFLTYFQNEAQLEKSRLLSDRFSAERPKGSFSTLEIQRTEQGDSAMYLCASSLGADSYGYTFGSGTRLTVV.

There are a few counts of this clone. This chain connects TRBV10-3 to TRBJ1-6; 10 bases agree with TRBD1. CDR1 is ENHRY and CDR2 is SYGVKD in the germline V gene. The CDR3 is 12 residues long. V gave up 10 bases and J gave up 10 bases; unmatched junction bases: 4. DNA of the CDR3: TGTGCCACCCGGGACAGGGGATCACCCCTCCACTTT. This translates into CATRDRGSPLHF.

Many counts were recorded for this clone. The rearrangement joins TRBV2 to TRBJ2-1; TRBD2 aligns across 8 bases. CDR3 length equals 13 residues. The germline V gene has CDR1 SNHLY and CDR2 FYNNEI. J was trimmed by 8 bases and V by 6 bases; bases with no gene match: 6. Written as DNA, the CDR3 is TGTGCCAGCAGGGGCATGGGACTAGATGAGCAGTTCTTC. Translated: CASRGMGLDEQFF.

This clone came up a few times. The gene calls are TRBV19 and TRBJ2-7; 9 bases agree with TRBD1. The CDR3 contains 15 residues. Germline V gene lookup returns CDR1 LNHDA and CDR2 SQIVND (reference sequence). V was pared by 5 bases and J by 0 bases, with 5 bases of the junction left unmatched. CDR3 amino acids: CASSPGQGNSYEQYF. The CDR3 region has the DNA TGTGCCAGTAGTCCGGGACAGGGAAACTCCTACGAGCAGTACTTC.

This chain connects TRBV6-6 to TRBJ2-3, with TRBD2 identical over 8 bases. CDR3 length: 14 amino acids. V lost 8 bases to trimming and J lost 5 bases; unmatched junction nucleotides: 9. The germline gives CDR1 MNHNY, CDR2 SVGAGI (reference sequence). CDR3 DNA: TGTGCCAGCGGAAATATAGCGGGGCTAGATACGCAGTATTTT. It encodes CASGNIAGLDTQYF.

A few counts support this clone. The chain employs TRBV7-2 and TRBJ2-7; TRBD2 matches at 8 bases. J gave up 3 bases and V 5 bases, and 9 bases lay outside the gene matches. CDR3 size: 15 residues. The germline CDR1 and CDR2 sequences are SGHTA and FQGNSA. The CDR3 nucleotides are TGTGCCAGCAGCCCCGGGAGCGGGAGAGACTACGAGCAGTACTTC. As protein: CASSPGSGRDYEQYF.

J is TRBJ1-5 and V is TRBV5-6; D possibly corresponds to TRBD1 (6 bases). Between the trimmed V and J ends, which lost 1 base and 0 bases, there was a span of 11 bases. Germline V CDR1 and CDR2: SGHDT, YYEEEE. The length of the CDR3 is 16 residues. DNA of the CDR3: TGTGCCAGCAGCTTGTTAGGGGGGAATAGCAATCAGCCCCAGCATTTT. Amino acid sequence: CASSLLGGNSNQPQHF.

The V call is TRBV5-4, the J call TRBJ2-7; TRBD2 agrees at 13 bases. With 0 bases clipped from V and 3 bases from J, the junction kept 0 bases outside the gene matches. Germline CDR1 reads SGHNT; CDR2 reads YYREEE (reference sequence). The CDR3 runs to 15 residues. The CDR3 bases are TGTGCCAGCAGCTTGGGGACTAGCGGGAGCTACGAGCAGTACTTC. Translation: CASSLGTSGSYEQYF.

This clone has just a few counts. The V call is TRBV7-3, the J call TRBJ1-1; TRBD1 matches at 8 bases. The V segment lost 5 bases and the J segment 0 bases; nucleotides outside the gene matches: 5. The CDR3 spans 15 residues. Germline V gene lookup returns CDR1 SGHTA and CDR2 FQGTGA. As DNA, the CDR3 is TGTGCCAGCAGCCCCCCGACAGGGGTGAACACTGAAGCTTTCTTT. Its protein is CASSPPTGVNTEAFF.

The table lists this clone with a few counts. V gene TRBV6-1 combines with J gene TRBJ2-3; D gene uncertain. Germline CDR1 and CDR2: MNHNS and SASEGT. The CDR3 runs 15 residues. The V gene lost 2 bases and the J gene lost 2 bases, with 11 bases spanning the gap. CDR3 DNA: TGTGCCAGCAGTGAAACAACCCCACTCACAGATACGCAGTATTTT. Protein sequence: CASSETTPLTDTQYF.

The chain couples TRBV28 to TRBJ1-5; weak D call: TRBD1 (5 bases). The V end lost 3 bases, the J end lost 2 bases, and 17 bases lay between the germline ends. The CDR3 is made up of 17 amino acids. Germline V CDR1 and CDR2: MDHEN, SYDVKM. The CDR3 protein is CASSFIHEGSGNQPQHF. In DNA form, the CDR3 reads TGTGCCAGCAGTTTTATTCATGAGGGGTCGGGCAATCAGCCCCAGCATTTT.

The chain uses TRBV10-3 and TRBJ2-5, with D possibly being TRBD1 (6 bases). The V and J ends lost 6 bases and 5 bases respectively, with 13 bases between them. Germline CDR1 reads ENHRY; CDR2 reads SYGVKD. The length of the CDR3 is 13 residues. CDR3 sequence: CAIREQGIETQYF. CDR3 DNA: TGTGCCATCAGAGAACAGGGTATTGAGACCCAGTACTTC.

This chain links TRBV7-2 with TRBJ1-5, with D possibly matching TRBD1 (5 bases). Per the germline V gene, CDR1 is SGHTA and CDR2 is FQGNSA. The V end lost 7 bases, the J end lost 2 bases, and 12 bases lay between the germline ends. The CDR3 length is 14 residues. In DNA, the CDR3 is TGTGCCAGCAACCAGGGATGGCGCAATCAGCCCCAGCATTTT. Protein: CASNQGWRNQPQHF.

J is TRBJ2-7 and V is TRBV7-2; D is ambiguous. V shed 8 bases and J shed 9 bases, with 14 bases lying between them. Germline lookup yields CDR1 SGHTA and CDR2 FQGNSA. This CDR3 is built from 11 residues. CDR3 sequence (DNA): TGTGCCAGCGCCGAAGGGCGGACGCAGTACTTC. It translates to CASAEGRTQYF.

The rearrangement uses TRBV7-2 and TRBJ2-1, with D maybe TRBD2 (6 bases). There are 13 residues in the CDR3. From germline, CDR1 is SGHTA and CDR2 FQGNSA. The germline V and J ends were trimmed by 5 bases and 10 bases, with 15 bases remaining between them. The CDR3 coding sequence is TGTGCCAGCAGCCCTAGCCCGGGGGAAGAGCAGTTCTTC. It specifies CASSPSPGEEQFF.

CDR3 amino acids: CASSLERESSYNEQFF. As DNA, the CDR3 is TGTGCCAGCAGCTTAGAGCGGGAGAGCTCCTACAATGAGCAGTTCTTC. This chain joins TRBV11-2 and TRBJ2-1; TRBD2 matches at 7 bases. From germline, CDR1 is SGHAT and CDR2 FQNNGV. This CDR3 has 16 residues. V was clipped by 0 bases and J by 0 bases; unmatched bases: 2.

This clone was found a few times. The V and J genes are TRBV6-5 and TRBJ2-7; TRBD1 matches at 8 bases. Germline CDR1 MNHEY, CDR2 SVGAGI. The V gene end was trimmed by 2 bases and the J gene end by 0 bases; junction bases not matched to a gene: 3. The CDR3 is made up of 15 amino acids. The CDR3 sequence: CASSYGQGVSYEQYF. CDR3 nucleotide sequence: TGTGCCAGCAGTTACGGACAGGGTGTCTCCTACGAGCAGTACTTC.

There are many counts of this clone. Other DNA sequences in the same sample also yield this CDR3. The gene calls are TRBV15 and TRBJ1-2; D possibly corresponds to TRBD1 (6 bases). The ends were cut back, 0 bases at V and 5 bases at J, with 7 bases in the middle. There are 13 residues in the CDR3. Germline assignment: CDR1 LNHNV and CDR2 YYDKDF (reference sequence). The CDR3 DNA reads TGTGCCACCAGCAGAGAGGGGGCGTATGGCTACACCTTC. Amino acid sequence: CATSREGAYGYTF.

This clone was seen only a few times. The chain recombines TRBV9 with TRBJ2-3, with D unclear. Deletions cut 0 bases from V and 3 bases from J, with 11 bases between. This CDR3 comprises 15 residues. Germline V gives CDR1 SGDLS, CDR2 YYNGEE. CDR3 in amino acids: CASSVAGAGTDTQYF. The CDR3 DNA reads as TGTGCCAGCAGCGTAGCCGGAGCTGGAACAGATACGCAGTATTTT.

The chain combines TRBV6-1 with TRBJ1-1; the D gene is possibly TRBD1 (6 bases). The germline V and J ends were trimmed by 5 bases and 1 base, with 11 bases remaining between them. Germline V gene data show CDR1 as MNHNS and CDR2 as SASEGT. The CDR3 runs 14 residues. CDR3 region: CASSPTGTNTEAFF. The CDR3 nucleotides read TGTGCCAGCAGTCCGACAGGCACGAACACTGAAGCTTTCTTT.

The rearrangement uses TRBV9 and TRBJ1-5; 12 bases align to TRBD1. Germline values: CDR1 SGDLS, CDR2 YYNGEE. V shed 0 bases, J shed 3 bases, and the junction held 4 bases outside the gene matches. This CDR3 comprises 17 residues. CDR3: CASSVGGTGGVNQPQHF. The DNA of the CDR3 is TGTGCCAGCAGCGTAGGAGGGACAGGGGGCGTCAATCAGCCCCAGCATTTT.

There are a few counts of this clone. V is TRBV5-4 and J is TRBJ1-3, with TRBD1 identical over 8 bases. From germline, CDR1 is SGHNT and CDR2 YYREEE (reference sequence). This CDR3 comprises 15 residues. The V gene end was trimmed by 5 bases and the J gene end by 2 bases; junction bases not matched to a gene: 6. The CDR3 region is CASSEQGVAGNTIYF. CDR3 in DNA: TGTGCCAGCAGTGAACAGGGGGTCGCTGGAAACACCATATATTTT.

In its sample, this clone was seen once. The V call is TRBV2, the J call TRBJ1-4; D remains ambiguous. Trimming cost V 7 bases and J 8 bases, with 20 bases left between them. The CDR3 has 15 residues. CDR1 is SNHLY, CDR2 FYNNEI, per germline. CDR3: CASIQRSLIGEKLFF. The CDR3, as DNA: TGTGCCAGCATCCAAAGGTCGCTGATCGGGGAAAAACTGTTTTTT.

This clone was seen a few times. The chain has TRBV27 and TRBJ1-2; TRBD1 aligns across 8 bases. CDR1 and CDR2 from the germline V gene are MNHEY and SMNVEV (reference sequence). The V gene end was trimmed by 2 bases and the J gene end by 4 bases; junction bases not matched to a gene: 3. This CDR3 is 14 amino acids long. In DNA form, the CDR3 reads TGTGCCAGCAGTTTAGGGCAGGGGGCCTATGGCTACACCTTC. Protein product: CASSLGQGAYGYTF.

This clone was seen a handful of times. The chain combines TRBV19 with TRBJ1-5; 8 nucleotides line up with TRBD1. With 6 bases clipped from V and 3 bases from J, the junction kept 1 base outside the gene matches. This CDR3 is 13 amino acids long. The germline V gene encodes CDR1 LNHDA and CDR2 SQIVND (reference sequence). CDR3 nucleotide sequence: TGTGCCAGTAGGGACAGGGACAATCAGCCCCAGCATTTT. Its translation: CASRDRDNQPQHF.